This is a list of T cell receptor beta chains from one sample in a study of blood T cell repertoires in COVID-19. The method was immunoSEQ multiplex PCR; TCRdb's version includes in-frame clones alone and lacks a portion of them. This sample has over 20,000 clones, with about 91% found just once. Sequenced material: peripheral blood. The origin of the receptors is a man aged 65 to 79 with active COVID-19. Each CDR3 is given with its conserved first and last residue. A D gene is named only where the DNA matches it firmly.

cdr3_nt	cdr3_aa	v_call	j_call	d_call	cdr3_length
TGTGCCAGCAGCCGGGTCACGGGATTTATAGATACGCAGTATTTT	CASSRVTGFIDTQYF	TRBV3-1/TRBV3-2	TRBJ2-3	.	15
TGTGCCAGCAGCTTGAAGCCCAGGGGTGCAAACCAGTACTTC	CASSLKPRGANQYF	TRBV5-6	TRBJ2-5	.	14
TGTGCCAGTATCGACCCAGGGTTCTATGGCTACACCTTC	CASIDPGFYGYTF	TRBV19	TRBJ1-2	.	13
TGTGCCAGCAGTTCCGGACAGTACTCTGGAAACACCATATATTTT	CASSSGQYSGNTIYF	TRBV28	TRBJ1-3	.	15
TGTGCCAGCAGCTCGGGACTCCATAGCACAGATACGCAGTATTTT	CASSSGLHSTDTQYF	TRBV5-4	TRBJ2-3	.	15
TGTGCCAGCAGTCCAGCAGGTCAGGAGCGGCGTGGGGCCAACGTCCTGACTTTC	CASSPAGQERRGANVLTF	TRBV28	TRBJ2-6	.	18
TGTGCCAGCAGCGCCTTTGGTGAGGTGGACGAGCAGTACTTC	CASSAFGEVDEQYF	TRBV25-1	TRBJ2-7	.	14
TGTGCCAGCCGCACGCAGGGGGCTAAAACTGAAGCTTTCTTT	CASRTQGAKTEAFF	TRBV6-5	TRBJ1-1	TRBD1	14
TGCAGCTCCATCCGCCTCGGCGCTAGCGGGATCGAGACCCAGTACTTC	CSSIRLGASGIETQYF	TRBV29-1	TRBJ2-5	TRBD2	16
TGTGCCAGCAGCTTAGTGGGACAGGGTTATCACGAGCAGTACTTC	CASSLVGQGYHEQYF	TRBV7-2	TRBJ2-7	TRBD1	15